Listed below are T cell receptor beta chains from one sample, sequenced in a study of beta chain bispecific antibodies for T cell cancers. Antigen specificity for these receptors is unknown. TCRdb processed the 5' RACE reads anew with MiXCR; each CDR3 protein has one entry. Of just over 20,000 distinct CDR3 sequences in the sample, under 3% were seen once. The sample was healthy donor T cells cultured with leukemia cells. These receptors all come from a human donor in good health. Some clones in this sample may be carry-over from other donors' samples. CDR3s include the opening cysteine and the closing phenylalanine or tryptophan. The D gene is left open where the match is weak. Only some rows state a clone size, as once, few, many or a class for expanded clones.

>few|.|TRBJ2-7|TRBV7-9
CASSLDRLAGEQYF
TGTGCCAGCAGCTTAGATCGGCTAGCCGGCGAGCAGTACTTC
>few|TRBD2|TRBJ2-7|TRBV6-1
CASSEGTSYTYEQYF
TGTGCCAGCAGTGAGGGGACTAGCTATACCTACGAGCAGTACTTC
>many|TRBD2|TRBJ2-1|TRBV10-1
CASTSGGAPNEQFF
TGCGCCAGCACTAGCGGGGGAGCACCTAATGAGCAGTTCTTC
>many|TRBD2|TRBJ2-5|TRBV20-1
CSADLTSGGQETQYF
TGCAGTGCCGACCTGACTAGCGGGGGACAAGAGACCCAGTACTTC
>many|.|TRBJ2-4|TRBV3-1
CASSYYPGEGDIQYF
TGTGCCAGCAGCTATTACCCAGGGGAGGGAGACATTCAGTACTTC
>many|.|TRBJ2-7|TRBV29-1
CSVVLHEQYF
TGCAGCGTTGTTTTGCACGAGCAGTACTTC
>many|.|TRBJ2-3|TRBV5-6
CASSLIVDTQYF
TGTGCCAGCAGCTTGATAGTTGATACGCAGTATTTT
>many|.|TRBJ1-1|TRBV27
CASSLSRNTEAFF
TGTGCCAGCAGTTTGTCAAGGAACACTGAAGCTTTCTTT
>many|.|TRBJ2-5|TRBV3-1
CASSQDFFGEAGPGETQYF
TGTGCCAGCAGCCAAGATTTTTTCGGGGAGGCGGGGCCGGGTGAGACCCAGTACTTC
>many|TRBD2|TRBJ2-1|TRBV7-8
CASSLASGGITREQFF
TGTGCCAGCAGCTTAGCTAGCGGGGGGATTACAAGAGAGCAGTTCTTC
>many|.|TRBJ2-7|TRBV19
CASSTSIGTAYEQYF
TGTGCCAGTAGTACCTCAATTGGGACGGCCTACGAGCAGTACTTC
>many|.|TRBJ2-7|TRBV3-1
CASSQGQYYEQYF
TGTGCCAGCAGCCAAGGACAGTACTACGAGCAGTACTTC
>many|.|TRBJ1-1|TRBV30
CQMDGNTEAFF
TGTCAGATGGACGGGAACACTGAAGCTTTCTTT
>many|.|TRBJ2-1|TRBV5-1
CASSWMPGSNEQFF
TGCGCCAGCAGCTGGATGCCGGGGTCCAATGAGCAGTTCTTC
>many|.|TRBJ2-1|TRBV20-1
CSGGTNNEQFF
TGCAGTGGAGGGACAAACAATGAGCAGTTCTTC
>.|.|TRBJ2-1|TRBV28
CASSLVGGNNEQFF
TGTGCCAGCAGTTTAGTCGGGGGAAACAATGAGCAGTTCTTC
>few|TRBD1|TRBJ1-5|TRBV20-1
CSAGRSGQGNDQPQHF
TGCAGTGCGGGAAGGTCGGGACAGGGTAATGATCAGCCCCAGCATTTT
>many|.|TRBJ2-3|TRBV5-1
CASSLAGEQYF
TGCGCCAGCAGCTTGGCAGGGGAGCAGTATTTT
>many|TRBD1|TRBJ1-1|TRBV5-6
CASRFSTGTGDPFF
TGTGCCAGCAGGTTCTCCACCGGGACAGGGGATCCTTTCTTT
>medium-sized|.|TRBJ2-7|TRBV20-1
CSALSYEQYF
TGCAGTGCATTATCCTACGAGCAGTACTTC
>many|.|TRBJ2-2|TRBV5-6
CASSLATAGELFF
TGTGCCAGCAGCTTGGCCACCGCCGGGGAGCTGTTTTTT
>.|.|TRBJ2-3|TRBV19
CASSIDPEGVADTQYF
TGTGCCAGTAGTATAGATCCGGAGGGCGTAGCAGATACGCAGTATTTT
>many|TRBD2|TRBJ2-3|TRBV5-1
CASRPQRGADTQYF
TGCGCCAGCAGACCCCAGCGGGGCGCAGATACGCAGTATTTT
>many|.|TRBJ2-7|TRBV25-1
CASSESDSGNEQYF
TGTGCCAGCAGTGAATCCGACAGTGGCAACGAGCAGTACTTC
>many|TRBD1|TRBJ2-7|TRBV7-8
CASSGRWSTGTLYEQYF
TGTGCCAGCAGTGGACGCTGGTCGACAGGGACCTTGTACGAGCAGTACTTC
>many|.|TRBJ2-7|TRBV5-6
CASSWGAGYEQYF
TGTGCCAGCAGCTGGGGGGCAGGCTACGAGCAGTACTTC
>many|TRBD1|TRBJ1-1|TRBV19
CASRQGSNTEAFF
TGTGCCAGCCGACAGGGATCGAACACTGAAGCTTTCTTT
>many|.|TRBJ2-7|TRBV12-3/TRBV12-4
CASSEIFSLTGYEQYF
TGTGCCAGCAGCGAAATCTTTTCACTTACAGGGTACGAGCAGTACTTC
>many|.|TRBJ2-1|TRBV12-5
CATREGAQEQFF
TGTGCTACTCGGGAGGGGGCTCAGGAGCAGTTCTTC
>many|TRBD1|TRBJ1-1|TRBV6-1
CASSGGTVNTEAFF
TGTGCCAGCAGTGGGGGGACAGTGAACACTGAAGCTTTCTTT
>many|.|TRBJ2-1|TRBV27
CASSLYYGGTAYNEQFF
TGTGCCAGCAGTTTATATTACGGGGGCACGGCCTACAATGAGCAGTTCTTC
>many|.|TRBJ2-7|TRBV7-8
CASSFRDSSNEQYF
TGTGCCAGCAGCTTCCGAGACAGTTCTAACGAGCAGTACTTC
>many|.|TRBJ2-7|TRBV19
CASSRDTSSYEQYF
TGTGCCAGTAGTCGGGACACCAGCTCCTACGAGCAGTACTTC
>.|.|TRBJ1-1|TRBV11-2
CVSSPLKRTEAFF
TGTGTCAGCAGCCCACTGAAGCGTACTGAAGCTTTCTTT
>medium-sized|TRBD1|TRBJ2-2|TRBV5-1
CASSGTGGSGELFF
TGCGCCAGCTCAGGGACAGGGGGATCCGGGGAGCTGTTTTTT
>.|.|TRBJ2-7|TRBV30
CAWSVGSYEQYF
TGTGCCTGGAGTGTGGGGTCCTACGAGCAGTACTTC
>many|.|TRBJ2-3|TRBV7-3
CASSLGGGGADTQYF
TGTGCCAGCAGCTTAGGGGGCGGGGGAGCAGATACGCAGTATTTT
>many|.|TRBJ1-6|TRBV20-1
CSVGGLRRNSPLHF
TGCAGTGTAGGCGGGCTGAGACGGAATTCACCCCTCCACTTT
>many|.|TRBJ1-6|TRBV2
CASRYDNSPLHF
TGTGCCAGCAGGTACGATAATTCACCCCTCCACTTT
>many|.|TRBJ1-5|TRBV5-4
CASSLDGQGNQPQHF
TGTGCCAGCAGCTTGGACGGCCAGGGCAATCAGCCCCAGCATTTT
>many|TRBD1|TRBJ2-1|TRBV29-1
CSSGGTGAYNEQFF
TGCAGCTCAGGGGGGACAGGAGCCTACAATGAGCAGTTCTTC
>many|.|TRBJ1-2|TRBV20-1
CSAPSDGFSSGYTF
TGCAGTGCCCCCTCGGATGGGTTTTCTAGTGGCTACACCTTC
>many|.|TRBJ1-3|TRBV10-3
CAISEGSTGNTIYF
TGTGCCATCAGTGAGGGGAGCACTGGAAACACCATATATTTT
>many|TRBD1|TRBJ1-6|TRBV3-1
CASSPDRVSPLHF
TGTGCCAGCAGCCCGGACAGGGTTTCACCCCTCCACTTT
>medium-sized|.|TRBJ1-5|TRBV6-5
CASSPVAEGQPQHF
TGTGCCAGCAGCCCCGTTGCGGAGGGTCAGCCCCAGCATTTT
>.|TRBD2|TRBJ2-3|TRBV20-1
CSARDWASGDVQYF
TGCAGTGCTAGAGATTGGGCTAGCGGGGACGTGCAGTATTTT
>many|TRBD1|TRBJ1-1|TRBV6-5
CASSYRTPAGGHTEAFF
TGTGCCAGCAGTTATAGGACGCCGGCAGGGGGACACACTGAAGCTTTCTTT
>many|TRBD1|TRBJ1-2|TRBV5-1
CASLYGTDNYGYTF
TGCGCCAGCTTGTACGGGACAGACAACTATGGCTACACCTTC
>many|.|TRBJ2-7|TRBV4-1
CASSPMLTGNEQYF
TGCGCCAGCAGCCCGATGTTGACAGGAAACGAGCAGTACTTC
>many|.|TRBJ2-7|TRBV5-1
CASSLALGPDEQYF
TGCGCCAGCAGCTTGGCGCTGGGACCAGACGAGCAGTACTTC
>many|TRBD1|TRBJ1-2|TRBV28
CASSFLQGAGYGYTF
TGTGCCAGCAGTTTCTTACAGGGGGCTGGCTATGGCTACACCTTC
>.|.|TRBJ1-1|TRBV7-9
CASSLENGHLNTEAFF
TGTGCCAGCAGCTTAGAGAACGGCCATTTGAACACTGAAGCTTTCTTT
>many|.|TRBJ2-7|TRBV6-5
CASWRGPYEQYF
TGTGCCAGCTGGCGGGGACCCTACGAGCAGTACTTC
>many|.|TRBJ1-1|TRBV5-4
CASSSPNYEAFF
TGTGCCAGCAGCTCCCCCAATTATGAAGCTTTCTTT
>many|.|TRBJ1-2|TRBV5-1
CASSLENLGYGYTF
TGCGCCAGCAGCTTGGAGAATCTCGGGTATGGCTACACCTTC
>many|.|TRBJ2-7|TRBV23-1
CASTRAGDEQYF
TGCGCCAGCACCAGGGCCGGTGACGAGCAGTACTTC
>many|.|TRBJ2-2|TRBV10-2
CASTRGATGELFF
TGCGCCAGCACCAGGGGCGCGACCGGGGAGCTGTTTTTT
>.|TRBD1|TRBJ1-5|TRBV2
CASSQDREQPQHF
TGTGCCAGCAGTCAGGACAGGGAACAGCCCCAGCATTTT
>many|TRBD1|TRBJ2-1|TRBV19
CASSPDRGYYNEQFF
TGTGCCAGTAGCCCTGACAGGGGATACTACAATGAGCAGTTCTTC